Listed below are T cell receptor beta chains from one sample, sequenced in a study of blood T cell repertoires in COVID-19. Sequencing used immunoSEQ multiplex PCR; TCRdb keeps in-frame clones, though not all of them. The profile shows around 250,000 clones, roughly 90% of them singletons. The sample comprised peripheral blood. All receptors derive from a woman between 35 and 50 years old who had recovered from COVID-19. Each CDR3 is given without its conserved first and last residue. Fields, in order: CDR3 protein, V gene, J gene, clone size. A row's size may be missing; if present it is once, few, many or a size class.

CDR3 protein: ASSLGGRDMNTEAF
V gene: TRBV7-6
J gene: TRBJ1-1
clone size: .

CDR3 protein: ATSDKKTSGNTGELF
V gene: TRBV24-1
J gene: TRBJ2-2
clone size: .

CDR3 protein: ASSYYGTSGSYNEQF
V gene: TRBV27
J gene: TRBJ2-1
clone size: .

CDR3 protein: ASSIVAGGPGELF
V gene: TRBV19
J gene: TRBJ2-2
clone size: .

CDR3 protein: AWSEKAGGPGNEQF
V gene: TRBV30
J gene: TRBJ2-1
clone size: .

CDR3 protein: ASSIRDSRYNEQF
V gene: TRBV7-2
J gene: TRBJ2-1
clone size: .

CDR3 protein: ASSLEGPYEQY
V gene: TRBV5-1
J gene: TRBJ2-7
clone size: .

CDR3 protein: ASSSAGPYEQY
V gene: TRBV6-5
J gene: TRBJ2-7
clone size: .

CDR3 protein: ASSLFLATPHYEQY
V gene: TRBV7-9
J gene: TRBJ2-7
clone size: .

CDR3 protein: ASSSGINYGYT
V gene: TRBV6-5
J gene: TRBJ1-2
clone size: once

CDR3 protein: ATSDPLAGEGYT
V gene: TRBV24-1
J gene: TRBJ1-2
clone size: .

CDR3 protein: ASSLAGAFTYEQY
V gene: TRBV11-3
J gene: TRBJ2-7
clone size: .

CDR3 protein: ATSDFNAGASGRYTGELF
V gene: TRBV24-1
J gene: TRBJ2-2
clone size: .

CDR3 protein: ASSDSGQETQY
V gene: TRBV6-1
J gene: TRBJ2-5
clone size: once

CDR3 protein: ASSPGQGGSPLH
V gene: TRBV5-1
J gene: TRBJ1-6
clone size: .

CDR3 protein: ASSAGSSNQPQH
V gene: TRBV2
J gene: TRBJ1-5
clone size: .

CDR3 protein: ASSYQSRTSTDTQY
V gene: TRBV4-1
J gene: TRBJ2-3
clone size: .

CDR3 protein: ASSPEGLEETQY
V gene: TRBV6-6
J gene: TRBJ2-5
clone size: .

CDR3 protein: ASSLGTSGTDTQY
V gene: TRBV11-3
J gene: TRBJ2-3
clone size: .

CDR3 protein: ASSPTGSWGGELF
V gene: TRBV5-1
J gene: TRBJ2-2
clone size: once

CDR3 protein: ASRESNQPQH
V gene: TRBV6-4
J gene: TRBJ1-5
clone size: .